The TCR beta chain described here comes from a study of cytomegalovirus exposure and HLA in healthy donors. The CDR3 sequence is 15 residues long. Trimming cost V 0 bases and J 0 bases, with 6 bases left between them. Per the germline V gene, CDR1 is MGHRA and CDR2 is YSYEKL. The PCR used 60 Vbeta and 13 Jbeta primers. The method was immunoSEQ multiplex PCR; TCRdb's version includes in-frame clones alone and lacks a portion of them. The sample table includes roughly 120,000 clones. Material: PBMCs. The V gene is TRBV4-1, the J gene TRBJ2-1; D is unclear. The TCR sequence derives from a man under 40 in good health and CMV-seronegative. Here the CDR3 DNA reads TGCGCCAGCAGCCAAGACAGAAGCTCCTACAATGAGCAGTTCTTC. It codes for CASSQDRSSYNEQFF.